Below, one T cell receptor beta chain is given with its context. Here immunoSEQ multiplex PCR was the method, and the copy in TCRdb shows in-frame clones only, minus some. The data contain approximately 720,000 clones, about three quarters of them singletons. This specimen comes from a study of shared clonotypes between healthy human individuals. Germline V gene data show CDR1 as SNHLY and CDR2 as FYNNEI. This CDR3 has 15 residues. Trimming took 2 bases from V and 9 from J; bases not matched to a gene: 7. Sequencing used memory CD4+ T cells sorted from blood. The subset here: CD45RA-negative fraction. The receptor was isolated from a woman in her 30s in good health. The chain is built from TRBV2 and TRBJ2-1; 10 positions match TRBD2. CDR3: CASSELAGVLGEQFF. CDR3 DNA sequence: TGTGCCAGCAGTGAACTAGCGGGAGTTCTGGGTGAGCAGTTCTTC.